This is a list of T cell receptor beta chains from one sample in a study of cytomegalovirus exposure and HLA in healthy donors. TCRdb's copy holds only in-frame clones and misses some; the assay was immunoSEQ multiplex PCR. The sample has 95,000 to 130,000 clones, around three quarters seen once; the top ten hold around 4.4%. What was sequenced was PBMCs. All receptors come from a man aged 25 to 40 in good health and CMV-seropositive. The CDR3 runs from the conserved cysteine through the conserved F or W. The D gene is left open where the match is weak. The size field is filled for only some rows; it gives once, few, many or a size class.

. | TRBJ2-3 | . | TRBV6-6 | 13 | CASWASDTDTQYF | TGTGCCAGCTGGGCTAGCGATACAGATACGCAGTATTTT
. | TRBJ2-1 | . | TRBV19 | 15 | CASSIGPLEHNEQFF | TGTGCCAGTAGTATAGGCCCGCTTGAGCACAATGAGCAGTTCTTC
. | TRBJ1-1 | . | TRBV2 | 15 | CASIRLGAGKTEAFF | TGTGCCAGCATTCGATTGGGGGCTGGTAAAACTGAAGCTTTCTTT
TRBD1 | TRBJ2-2 | . | TRBV5-1 | 16 | CASSLQGAALFGELFF | TGCGCCAGCAGCTTACAGGGGGCGGCCTTATTCGGGGAGCTGTTTTTT
TRBD2 | TRBJ2-5 | few | TRBV19 | 16 | CASSDRTSGSGETQYF | TGTGCCAGTAGTGACCGAACTAGCGGCTCCGGAGAGACCCAGTACTTC
. | TRBJ1-1 | . | TRBV28 | 15 | CASRFGGTLNTEAFF | TGTGCCAGCAGATTTGGGGGGACCCTGAACACTGAAGCTTTCTTT
TRBD1 | TRBJ1-5 | . | TRBV6-1 | 14 | CASSLTGVNQPQHF | TGTGCCAGCAGTCTGACAGGGGTCAATCAGCCCCAGCATTTT
TRBD1 | TRBJ2-7 | . | TRBV19 | 14 | CASKRDRGTYEQYF | TGTGCCAGTAAAAGGGACAGGGGCACCTACGAGCAGTACTTC
. | TRBJ1-1 | . | TRBV19 | 15 | CASRTIVVVHTEAFF | TGTGCCAGTAGAACTATCGTAGTGGTACATACTGAAGCTTTCTTT
. | TRBJ2-7 | . | TRBV7-2 | 15 | CASNRLGVTSYEQYF | TGTGCCAGCAACCGCCTAGGGGTCACCTCCTACGAGCAGTACTTC
. | TRBJ1-4 | . | TRBV30 | 16 | CAWSGATETANEKLFF | TGTGCCTGGAGTGGGGCAACTGAAACGGCTAATGAAAAACTGTTTTTT
. | TRBJ1-3 | once | TRBV6-1 | 13 | CASSRTEGNTIYF | TGTGCCAGCAGCCGGACAGAAGGAAACACCATATATTTT
TRBD2 | TRBJ2-3 | . | TRBV5-1 | 16 | CASSSGYKREADTQYF | TGCGCCAGCAGCTCCGGATATAAGCGGGAGGCAGATACGCAGTATTTT
TRBD1 | TRBJ1-6 | few | TRBV19 | 15 | CASSISGAGGAPLHF | TGTGCCAGTAGTATCTCTGGGGCAGGGGGCGCACCCCTCCACTTT
. | TRBJ2-7 | . | TRBV25-1 | 11 | CASSEYETKYF | TGTGCCAGCAGTGAATATGAGACAAAGTACTTC
. | TRBJ1-3 | . | TRBV21-1 | 12 | CANKGGRNTIYF | TGTGCCAACAAAGGGGGTCGAAACACCATATATTTT
. | TRBJ1-4 | . | TRBV5-1 | 15 | CASSLALAGREKLFF | TGCGCCAGCAGCTTGGCCCTGGCGGGTCGGGAAAAACTGTTTTTT